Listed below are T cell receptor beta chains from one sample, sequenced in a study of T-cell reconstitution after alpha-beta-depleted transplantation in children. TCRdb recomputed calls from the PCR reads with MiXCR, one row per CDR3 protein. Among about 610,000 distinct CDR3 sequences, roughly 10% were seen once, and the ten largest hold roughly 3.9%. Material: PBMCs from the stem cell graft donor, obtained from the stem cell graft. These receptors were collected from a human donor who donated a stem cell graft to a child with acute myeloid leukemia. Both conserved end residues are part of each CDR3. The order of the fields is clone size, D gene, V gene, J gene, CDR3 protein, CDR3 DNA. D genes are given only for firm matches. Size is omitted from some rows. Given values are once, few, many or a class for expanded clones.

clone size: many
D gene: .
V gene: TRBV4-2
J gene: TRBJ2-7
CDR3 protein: CASSGGTDSSYEQYF
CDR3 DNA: TGTGCCAGCAGCGGGGGGACTGATAGCTCCTACGAGCAGTACTTC

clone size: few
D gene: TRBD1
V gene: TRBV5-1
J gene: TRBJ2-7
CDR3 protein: CASSRQAGGNEQYF
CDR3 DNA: TGCGCCAGCAGCCGACAAGCAGGGGGCAACGAGCAGTACTTC

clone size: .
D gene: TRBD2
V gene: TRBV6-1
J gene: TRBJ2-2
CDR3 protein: CASSWTRSGELFF
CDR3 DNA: TGTGCCAGCAGCTGGACTAGGTCGGGGGAGCTGTTTTTT

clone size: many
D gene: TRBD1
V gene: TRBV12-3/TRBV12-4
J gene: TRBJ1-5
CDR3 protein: CASSTGGNQPQHF
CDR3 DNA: TGTGCCAGCAGCACAGGGGGAAATCAGCCCCAGCATTTT

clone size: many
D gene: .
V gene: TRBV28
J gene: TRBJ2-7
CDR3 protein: CASSPLGGKVRSYEQYF
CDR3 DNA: TGTGCCAGCAGCCCGCTTGGGGGAAAAGTAAGGTCCTACGAGCAGTACTTC

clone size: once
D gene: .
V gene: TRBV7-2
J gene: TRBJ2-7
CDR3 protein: CASSLGRDLRFEQYF
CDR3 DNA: TGTGCCAGCAGCTTAGGCCGGGACCTACGCTTCGAGCAGTACTTC

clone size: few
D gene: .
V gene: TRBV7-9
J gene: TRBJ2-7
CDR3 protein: CASSPSESYEQYF
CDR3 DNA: TGTGCCAGCAGCCCAAGCGAATCCTACGAGCAGTACTTC

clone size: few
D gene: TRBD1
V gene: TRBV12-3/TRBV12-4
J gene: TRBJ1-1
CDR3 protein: CASSRQGAVRDTEAFF
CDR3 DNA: TGTGCCAGCAGTAGACAGGGGGCAGTTCGGGACACTGAAGCTTTCTTT

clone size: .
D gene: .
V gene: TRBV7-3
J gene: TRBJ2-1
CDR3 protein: CASSLNSRGLDEQFF
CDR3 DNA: TGTGCCAGCAGCTTAAATAGCAGGGGTTTGGATGAGCAGTTCTTC

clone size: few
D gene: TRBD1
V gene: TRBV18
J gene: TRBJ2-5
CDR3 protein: CASSQGAQETQYF
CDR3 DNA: TGTGCCAGCTCACAGGGGGCACAAGAGACCCAGTACTTC

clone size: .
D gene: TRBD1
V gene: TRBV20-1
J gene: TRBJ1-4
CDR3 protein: CSASPLGTEGEKLFF
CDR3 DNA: TGCAGTGCTAGCCCTCTTGGGACAGAAGGTGAAAAACTGTTTTTT

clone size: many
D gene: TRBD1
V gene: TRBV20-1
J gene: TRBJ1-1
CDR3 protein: CSARTGGITEAFF
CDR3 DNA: TGCAGTGCGAGGACAGGGGGTATCACTGAAGCTTTCTTT

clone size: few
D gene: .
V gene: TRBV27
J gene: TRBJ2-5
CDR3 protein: CASSSKAPTQYF
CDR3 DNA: TGTGCCAGCAGTTCGAAGGCGCCGACCCAGTACTTC

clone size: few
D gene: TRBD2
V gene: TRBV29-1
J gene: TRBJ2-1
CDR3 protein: CSQRTSPSYNEQFF
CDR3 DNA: TGCAGCCAGCGGACTAGCCCATCCTACAATGAGCAGTTCTTC

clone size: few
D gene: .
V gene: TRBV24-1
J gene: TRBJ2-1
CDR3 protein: CATSDSREHLDEQFF
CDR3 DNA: TGTGCCACCAGTGATTCTCGGGAACATTTGGATGAGCAGTTCTTC

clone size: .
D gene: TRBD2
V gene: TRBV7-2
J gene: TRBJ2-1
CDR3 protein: CASSPPGGAYNEQFF
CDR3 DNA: TGTGCCAGCAGCCCCCCGGGAGGAGCCTACAATGAGCAGTTCTTC

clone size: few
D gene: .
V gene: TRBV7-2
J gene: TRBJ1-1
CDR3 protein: CASSLDPGARGRAFF
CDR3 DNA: TGTGCCAGCAGCTTAGACCCGGGGGCGAGGGGTCGAGCTTTCTTT

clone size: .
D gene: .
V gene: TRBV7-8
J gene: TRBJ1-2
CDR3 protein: CASSRVEYPSYGYTF
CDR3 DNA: TGTGCCAGCAGCCGGGTTGAGTACCCCTCCTATGGCTACACCTTC

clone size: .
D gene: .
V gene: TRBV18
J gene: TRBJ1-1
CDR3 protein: CASSPYRAETEAFF
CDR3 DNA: TGTGCCAGCTCGCCCTACAGGGCCGAAACTGAAGCTTTCTTT

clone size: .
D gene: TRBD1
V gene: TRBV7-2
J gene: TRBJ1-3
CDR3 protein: CASSNLQGLGNTIYF
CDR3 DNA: TGTGCCAGCAGCAATTTACAGGGGCTGGGAAACACCATATATTTT

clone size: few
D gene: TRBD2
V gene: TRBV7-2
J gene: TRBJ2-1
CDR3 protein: CASSLNIAGGTNEQFF
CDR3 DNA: TGTGCCAGCAGCTTAAATATAGCGGGAGGTACAAATGAGCAGTTCTTC

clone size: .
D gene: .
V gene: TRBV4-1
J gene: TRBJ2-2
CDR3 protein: CASSPEVRGELFF
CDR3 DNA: TGCGCCAGCAGCCCGGAGGTCCGGGGGGAGCTGTTTTTT

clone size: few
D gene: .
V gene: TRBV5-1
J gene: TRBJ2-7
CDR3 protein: CASSSQGIGEVNEQYF
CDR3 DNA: TGCGCCAGCAGCTCGCAGGGGATCGGTGAAGTAAACGAGCAGTACTTC

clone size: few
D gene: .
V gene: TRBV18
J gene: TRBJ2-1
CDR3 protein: CASSPDRYEQFF
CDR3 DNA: TGTGCCAGCTCACCCGACAGGTATGAGCAGTTCTTC

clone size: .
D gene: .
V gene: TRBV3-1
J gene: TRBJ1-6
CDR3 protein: CASSQERGHLNSPLHF
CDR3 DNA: TGTGCCAGCAGCCAAGAACGGGGACACCTTAATTCACCCCTCCACTTT

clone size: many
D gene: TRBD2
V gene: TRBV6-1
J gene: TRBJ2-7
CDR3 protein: CASSAVGLAVTTYEQYF
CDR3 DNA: TGTGCCAGCAGCGCAGTAGGACTAGCGGTTACCACCTACGAGCAGTACTTC

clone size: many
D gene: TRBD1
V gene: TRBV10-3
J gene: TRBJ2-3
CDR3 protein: CAISGEGDRGTDTQYF
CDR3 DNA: TGTGCCATCAGTGGCGAGGGGGACAGGGGCACAGATACGCAGTATTTT

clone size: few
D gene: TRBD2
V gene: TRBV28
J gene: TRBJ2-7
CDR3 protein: CATAGLAGSYEQYF
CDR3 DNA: TGTGCCACCGCGGGACTAGCGGGAAGTTACGAGCAGTACTTC

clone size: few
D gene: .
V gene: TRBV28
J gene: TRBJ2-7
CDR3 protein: CASTPEVFAYEQYF
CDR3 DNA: TGTGCCAGCACCCCAGAAGTCTTCGCCTACGAGCAGTACTTC

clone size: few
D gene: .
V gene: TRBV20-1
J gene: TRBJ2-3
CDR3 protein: CSARDIREGTDTQYF
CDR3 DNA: TGCAGTGCTAGAGATATCCGAGAGGGCACAGATACGCAGTATTTT

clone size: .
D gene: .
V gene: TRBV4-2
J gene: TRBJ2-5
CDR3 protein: CASSQGPGPATQYF
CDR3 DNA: TGTGCCAGCAGCCAAGGTCCGGGGCCCGCAACCCAGTACTTC

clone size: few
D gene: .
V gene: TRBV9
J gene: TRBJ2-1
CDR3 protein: CASSPRLARLDNEQFF
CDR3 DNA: TGTGCCAGCAGCCCACGACTGGCCAGGCTGGACAATGAGCAGTTCTTC

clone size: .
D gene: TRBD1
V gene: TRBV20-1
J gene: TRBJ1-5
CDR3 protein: CSASNRGPQGQPQHF
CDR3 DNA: TGCAGTGCTTCTAACAGGGGTCCACAGGGTCAGCCCCAGCATTTT

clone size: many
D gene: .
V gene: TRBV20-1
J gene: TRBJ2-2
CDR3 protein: CSASGTAGELFF
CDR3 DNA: TGCAGTGCTAGCGGGACCGCCGGGGAGCTGTTTTTT

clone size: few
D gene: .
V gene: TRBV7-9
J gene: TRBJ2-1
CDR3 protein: CASSLNAGEQFF
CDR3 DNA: TGTGCCAGCAGCTTAAACGCAGGGGAGCAGTTCTTC

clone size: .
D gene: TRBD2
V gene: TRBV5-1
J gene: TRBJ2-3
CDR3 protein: CASSLEVLAPTDTQYF
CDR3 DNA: TGCGCCAGCAGCTTGGAGGTACTAGCGCCCACAGATACGCAGTATTTT

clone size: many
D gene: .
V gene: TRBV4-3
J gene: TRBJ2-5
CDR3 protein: CASSQGTGQETQYF
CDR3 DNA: TGCGCCAGCAGCCAAGGCACAGGACAAGAGACCCAGTACTTC

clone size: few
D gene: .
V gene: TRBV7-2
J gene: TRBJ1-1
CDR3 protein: CASRSGGNTEAFF
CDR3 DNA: TGTGCCAGCAGATCAGGTGGCAACACTGAAGCTTTCTTT

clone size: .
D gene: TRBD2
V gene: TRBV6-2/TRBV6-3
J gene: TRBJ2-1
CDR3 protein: CASSYRQRAGAGDNEQFF
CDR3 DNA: TGTGCCAGCAGCTACCGACAAAGAGCGGGAGCAGGGGACAATGAGCAGTTCTTC

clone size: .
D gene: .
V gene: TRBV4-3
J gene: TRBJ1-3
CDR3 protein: CASSQDEGVVGNTIYF
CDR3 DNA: TGCGCCAGCAGCCAAGATGAGGGTGTGGTTGGAAACACCATATATTTT

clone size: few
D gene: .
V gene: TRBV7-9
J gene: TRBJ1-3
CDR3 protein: CASSIGPGRGNTIYF
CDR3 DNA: TGTGCCAGCAGCATCGGACCGGGACGTGGAAACACCATATATTTT

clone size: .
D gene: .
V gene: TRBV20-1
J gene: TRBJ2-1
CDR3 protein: CSAIRGLTYNEQFF
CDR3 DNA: TGCAGTGCTATAAGGGGACTGACCTACAATGAGCAGTTCTTC

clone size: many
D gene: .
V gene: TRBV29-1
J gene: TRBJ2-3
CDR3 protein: CSVEMGRRIVDTQYF
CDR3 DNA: TGCAGCGTTGAAATGGGACGTCGGATTGTGGATACGCAGTATTTT

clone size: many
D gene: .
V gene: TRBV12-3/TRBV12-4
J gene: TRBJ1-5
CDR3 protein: CASRYSNQPQHF
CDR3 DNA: TGTGCCAGCAGGTATAGCAATCAGCCCCAGCATTTT

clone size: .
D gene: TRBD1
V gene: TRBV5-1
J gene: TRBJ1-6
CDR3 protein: CASSEAPGQAAPLHF
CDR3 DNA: TGCGCCAGCAGCGAGGCCCCGGGACAGGCCGCACCCCTCCACTTT

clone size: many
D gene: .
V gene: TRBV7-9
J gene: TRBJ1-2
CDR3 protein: CASSPRPGQSTTYDGYTF
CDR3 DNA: TGTGCCAGCAGCCCCCGGCCGGGACAATCCACCACCTACGATGGCTACACCTTC

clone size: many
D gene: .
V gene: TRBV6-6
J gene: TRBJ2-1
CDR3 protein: CASSRNEQFF
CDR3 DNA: TGTGCCAGCAGCCGTAATGAGCAGTTCTTC

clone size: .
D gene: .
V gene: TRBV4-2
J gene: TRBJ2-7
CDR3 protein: CASSQSQGTSYEQYF
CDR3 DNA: TGTGCCAGCAGCCAATCTCAGGGGACCTCCTACGAGCAGTACTTC

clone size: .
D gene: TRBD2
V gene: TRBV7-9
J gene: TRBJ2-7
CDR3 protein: CASSFPTSGSSYEQYF
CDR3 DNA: TGTGCCAGCAGCTTCCCAACTAGCGGGAGCTCCTACGAGCAGTACTTC

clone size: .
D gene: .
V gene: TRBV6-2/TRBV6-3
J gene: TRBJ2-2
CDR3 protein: CASSYSFTARKTGELFF
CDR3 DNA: TGTGCCAGCAGTTACTCGTTTACGGCCAGAAAAACCGGGGAGCTGTTTTTT

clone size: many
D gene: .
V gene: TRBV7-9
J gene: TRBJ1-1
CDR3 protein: CASSTRWGPSNTEAFF
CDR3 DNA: TGTGCCAGCAGCACCAGGTGGGGGCCATCGAACACTGAAGCTTTCTTT

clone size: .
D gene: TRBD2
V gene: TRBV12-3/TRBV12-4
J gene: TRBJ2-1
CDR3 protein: CASGTLLAGANNEQFF
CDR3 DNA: TGTGCCAGCGGGACGCTTCTAGCGGGAGCTAACAATGAGCAGTTCTTC

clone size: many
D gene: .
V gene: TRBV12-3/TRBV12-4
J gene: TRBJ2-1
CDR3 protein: CASSLAQGNYNEQFF
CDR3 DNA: TGTGCCAGCAGTTTAGCACAGGGCAACTACAATGAGCAGTTCTTC

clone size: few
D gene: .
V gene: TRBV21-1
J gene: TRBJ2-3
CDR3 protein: CASSRRLAELRVADTQYF
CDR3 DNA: TGTGCCAGCAGCAGACGACTAGCTGAGTTACGGGTGGCAGATACGCAGTATTTT

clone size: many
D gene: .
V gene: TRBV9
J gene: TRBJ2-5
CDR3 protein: CASSPLGRHQETQYF
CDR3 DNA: TGTGCCAGCAGCCCCCTGGGCCGGCACCAAGAGACCCAGTACTTC

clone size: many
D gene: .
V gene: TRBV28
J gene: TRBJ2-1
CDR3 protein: CASSFGGPNNEQFF
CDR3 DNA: TGTGCCAGCAGTTTCGGAGGGCCCAACAATGAGCAGTTCTTC

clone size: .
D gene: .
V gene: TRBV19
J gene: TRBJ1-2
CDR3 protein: CASSTLLERSYGYTF
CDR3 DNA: TGTGCCAGTAGTACCCTCTTGGAGAGGAGCTATGGCTACACCTTC

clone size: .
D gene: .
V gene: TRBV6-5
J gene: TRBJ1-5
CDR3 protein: CASSYSGREKQPQHF
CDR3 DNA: TGTGCCAGCAGTTACTCGGGCAGGGAAAAGCAGCCCCAGCATTTT

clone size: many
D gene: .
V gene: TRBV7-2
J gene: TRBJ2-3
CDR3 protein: CASSLSGGPDTQYF
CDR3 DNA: TGTGCCAGCAGCTTATCCGGGGGCCCTGATACGCAGTATTTT

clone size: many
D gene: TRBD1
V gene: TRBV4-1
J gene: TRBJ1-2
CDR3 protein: CASRADREAVGYTF
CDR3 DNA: TGCGCCAGCAGGGCAGACAGGGAGGCCGTGGGCTACACCTTC